This is a list of T cell receptor beta chains from one sample in a study of T-cell reconstitution after alpha-beta-depleted transplantation in children. TCRdb itself ran the PCR reads through MiXCR, one entry per CDR3 protein. The repertoire has fewer than 700,000 distinct CDR3 sequences, under 25% of them found once; the top ten carry around 14%. Source: PBMCs, mostly from graft donor cells, taken 360 days after TCRalphabeta/CD19-depleted stem cell transplant. The receptors come from a boy under three years old who had a stem cell transplant for acute myeloid leukemia, so the T cells may come from the graft donor. CDR3s include the opening cysteine and the closing phenylalanine or tryptophan. Each record gives: CDR3 protein, CDR3 DNA, D gene, J gene, clone size, V gene. The D gene is left open where the match is weak. Clone sizes are given selectively: once, few, many, or a class where the clone is expanded.

cdr3_aa: CSVETSGGAGEQFF
cdr3_nt: TGCAGCGTTGAAACTAGCGGGGGGGCGGGTGAGCAGTTCTTC
d_call: TRBD2
j_call: TRBJ2-1
clone_size: few
v_call: TRBV29-1

cdr3_aa: CASSYGAGNQPQHF
cdr3_nt: TGTGCCAGCAGTTACGGGGCGGGGAATCAGCCCCAGCATTTT
d_call: .
j_call: TRBJ1-5
clone_size: .
v_call: TRBV6-5

cdr3_aa: CASSFRDRGTEAFF
cdr3_nt: TGTGCCAGCAGTTTCCGCGACAGGGGGACTGAAGCTTTCTTT
d_call: TRBD1
j_call: TRBJ1-1
clone_size: many
v_call: TRBV12-3/TRBV12-4

cdr3_aa: CATNRGSNQPQHF
cdr3_nt: TGTGCCACGAATCGCGGTTCCAATCAGCCCCAGCATTTT
d_call: .
j_call: TRBJ1-5
clone_size: .
v_call: TRBV15

cdr3_aa: CSAERTGGGQPQHF
cdr3_nt: TGCAGTGCTGAGAGGACAGGGGGCGGTCAGCCCCAGCATTTT
d_call: TRBD1
j_call: TRBJ1-5
clone_size: few
v_call: TRBV20-1

cdr3_aa: CASSYGGFGEQFF
cdr3_nt: TGTGCCAGCAGTTACGGGGGGTTCGGTGAGCAGTTCTTC
d_call: .
j_call: TRBJ2-1
clone_size: few
v_call: TRBV6-2/TRBV6-3

cdr3_aa: CASSVATSGSTDTQYF
cdr3_nt: TGTGCCAGCAGCGTAGCTACTAGCGGAAGCACAGATACGCAGTATTTT
d_call: TRBD2
j_call: TRBJ2-3
clone_size: .
v_call: TRBV9

cdr3_aa: CSATTSGGSPVAKNIQYF
cdr3_nt: TGCAGTGCTACCACTAGCGGGGGTTCCCCTGTAGCCAAAAACATTCAGTACTTC
d_call: TRBD2
j_call: TRBJ2-4
clone_size: .
v_call: TRBV20-1

cdr3_aa: CASTKRDEQYF
cdr3_nt: TGTGCCAGCACGAAGAGGGACGAGCAGTACTTC
d_call: .
j_call: TRBJ2-7
clone_size: .
v_call: TRBV6-4

cdr3_aa: CSADQGVGEEKLFF
cdr3_nt: TGCAGTGCTGACCAGGGGGTGGGAGAAGAAAAACTGTTTTTT
d_call: TRBD1
j_call: TRBJ1-4
clone_size: many
v_call: TRBV20-1

cdr3_aa: CASRSSGGRSYNEQFF
cdr3_nt: TGCGCCAGCAGAAGTTCGGGGGGACGCTCCTACAATGAGCAGTTCTTC
d_call: TRBD2
j_call: TRBJ2-1
clone_size: many
v_call: TRBV5-1

cdr3_aa: CASGLNAETQYF
cdr3_nt: TGTGCTAGTGGTTTGAATGCGGAGACCCAGTACTTC
d_call: .
j_call: TRBJ2-5
clone_size: .
v_call: TRBV12-5

cdr3_aa: CSAPYLRFPEGYTF
cdr3_nt: TGCAGTGCGCCGTATTTAAGGTTTCCGGAGGGCTACACCTTC
d_call: .
j_call: TRBJ1-2
clone_size: .
v_call: TRBV20-1

cdr3_aa: CSVEDLDRGNEQFF
cdr3_nt: TGCAGCGTTGAAGATTTAGACAGGGGGAATGAGCAGTTCTTC
d_call: TRBD1
j_call: TRBJ2-1
clone_size: few
v_call: TRBV29-1

cdr3_aa: CASSLEGRRVYEQYF
cdr3_nt: TGTGCCAGCAGCTTAGAGGGAAGGAGGGTTTACGAGCAGTACTTC
d_call: .
j_call: TRBJ2-7
clone_size: few
v_call: TRBV13

cdr3_aa: CSVDRLAGALYNEQFF
cdr3_nt: TGCAGCGTTGATCGACTAGCGGGGGCACTTTACAATGAGCAGTTCTTC
d_call: TRBD2
j_call: TRBJ2-1
clone_size: many
v_call: TRBV29-1

cdr3_aa: CSAVVLAGTETQYF
cdr3_nt: TGCAGTGCCGTAGTGCTAGCGGGGACAGAGACCCAGTACTTC
d_call: TRBD2
j_call: TRBJ2-5
clone_size: few
v_call: TRBV20-1

cdr3_aa: CASSPGTAPYNEQFF
cdr3_nt: TGTGCCAGCAGTCCCGGGACAGCCCCCTACAATGAGCAGTTCTTC
d_call: TRBD1
j_call: TRBJ2-1
clone_size: .
v_call: TRBV27

cdr3_aa: CASSPPNPRNTGELFF
cdr3_nt: TGTGCCAGCAGCCCACCTAATCCAAGGAACACCGGGGAGCTGTTTTTT
d_call: .
j_call: TRBJ2-2
clone_size: .
v_call: TRBV7-9

cdr3_aa: CASSELDTQYF
cdr3_nt: TGCGCCAGCAGTGAGTTAGATACGCAGTATTTT
d_call: .
j_call: TRBJ2-3
clone_size: many
v_call: TRBV27

cdr3_aa: CASSYAGVRGETQYF
cdr3_nt: TGTGCCAGCAGTTATGCAGGGGTTCGTGGAGAGACCCAGTACTTC
d_call: .
j_call: TRBJ2-5
clone_size: .
v_call: TRBV6-2/TRBV6-3

cdr3_aa: CSASPAGNTDTQYF
cdr3_nt: TGCAGTGCTAGCCCGGCAGGGAACACAGATACGCAGTATTTT
d_call: .
j_call: TRBJ2-3
clone_size: many
v_call: TRBV20-1

cdr3_aa: CASSIGPLRYEQYF
cdr3_nt: TGTGCCAGTAGTATAGGACCGCTACGGTACGAGCAGTACTTC
d_call: .
j_call: TRBJ2-7
clone_size: few
v_call: TRBV19

cdr3_aa: CASSERTGGSTEAFF
cdr3_nt: TGTGCCAGCAGTGAGAGGACAGGGGGCTCTACTGAAGCTTTCTTT
d_call: TRBD1
j_call: TRBJ1-1
clone_size: few
v_call: TRBV6-4

cdr3_aa: CASSLNVGDNSPLHF
cdr3_nt: TGCGCCAGCAGCTTGAATGTAGGGGATAATTCACCCCTCCACTTT
d_call: .
j_call: TRBJ1-6
clone_size: .
v_call: TRBV5-1

cdr3_aa: CASSLSRGQGFYNEQFF
cdr3_nt: TGCGCCAGCAGCTTGTCGCGGGGACAGGGATTTTACAATGAGCAGTTCTTC
d_call: TRBD1
j_call: TRBJ2-1
clone_size: .
v_call: TRBV5-1

cdr3_aa: CASSTSGGEGETQYF
cdr3_nt: TGCGCCAGCAGCACATCAGGGGGCGAGGGAGAGACCCAGTACTTC
d_call: TRBD1
j_call: TRBJ2-5
clone_size: few
v_call: TRBV5-1

cdr3_aa: CASSSRPNTGELFF
cdr3_nt: TGCGCCAGCAGCTCTCGACCGAACACCGGGGAGCTGTTTTTT
d_call: .
j_call: TRBJ2-2
clone_size: many
v_call: TRBV5-1

cdr3_aa: CASGIRDPSDTQYF
cdr3_nt: TGCGCCAGCGGGATCCGGGACCCATCAGATACGCAGTATTTT
d_call: .
j_call: TRBJ2-3
clone_size: .
v_call: TRBV5-1

cdr3_aa: CASSQDPQGGQPQHF
cdr3_nt: TGCGCCAGCAGCCAAGATCCCCAGGGAGGGCAGCCCCAGCATTTT
d_call: .
j_call: TRBJ1-5
clone_size: .
v_call: TRBV4-1

cdr3_aa: CASSLGLGGYEQYF
cdr3_nt: TGTGCCAGCAGCTTAGGTTTAGGAGGGTACGAGCAGTACTTC
d_call: .
j_call: TRBJ2-7
clone_size: .
v_call: TRBV7-2

cdr3_aa: CASSQDQGPDTQYF
cdr3_nt: TGCGCCAGCAGCCAAGATCAGGGGCCCGACACGCAGTATTTT
d_call: .
j_call: TRBJ2-3
clone_size: many
v_call: TRBV4-3

cdr3_aa: CASSARGGTGELFF
cdr3_nt: TGTGCCAGCAGCGCCAGGGGTGGAACCGGGGAGCTGTTTTTT
d_call: .
j_call: TRBJ2-2
clone_size: .
v_call: TRBV7-9

cdr3_aa: CSVEEVGREETQYF
cdr3_nt: TGCAGCGTTGAAGAAGTGGGCAGGGAAGAGACCCAGTACTTC
d_call: .
j_call: TRBJ2-5
clone_size: many
v_call: TRBV29-1

cdr3_aa: CASTLDSRVSPLHF
cdr3_nt: TGTGCCAGCACCCTAGACAGTAGAGTTTCACCCCTCCACTTT
d_call: .
j_call: TRBJ1-6
clone_size: many
v_call: TRBV12-3/TRBV12-4

cdr3_aa: CASSYYYEQYF
cdr3_nt: TGTGCCAGCAGTTACTATTACGAGCAGTACTTC
d_call: .
j_call: TRBJ2-7
clone_size: .
v_call: TRBV25-1

cdr3_aa: CSVGRGRATNEKLFF
cdr3_nt: TGCAGCGTTGGCAGGGGGCGGGCAACTAATGAAAAACTGTTTTTT
d_call: TRBD1
j_call: TRBJ1-4
clone_size: .
v_call: TRBV29-1

cdr3_aa: CASSLSTGNEQFF
cdr3_nt: TGTGCCAGCAGTTTATCAACGGGAAATGAGCAGTTCTTC
d_call: .
j_call: TRBJ2-1
clone_size: many
v_call: TRBV27

cdr3_aa: CASSGRDSNQPQHF
cdr3_nt: TGTGCCAGCAGCGGGCGGGACAGCAATCAGCCCCAGCATTTT
d_call: .
j_call: TRBJ1-5
clone_size: .
v_call: TRBV9

cdr3_aa: CASSYSPGDSSYEQYF
cdr3_nt: TGTGCCAGCAGTTACTCCCCAGGGGACTCATCCTACGAGCAGTACTTC
d_call: .
j_call: TRBJ2-7
clone_size: .
v_call: TRBV6-2/TRBV6-3